This T cell receptor beta chain stems from a study of CD8+ T cells in alopecia areata. As the sequencing template, cDNA was produced by extracting RNA and reverse transcribing it. The protocol was immunoSEQ multiplex PCR, while the TCRdb copy is restricted to in-frame clones and leaves out a portion. The top ten clones hold 0.75% to 0.95% of a sample with about 270,000 clones, approximately 60% of them seen once. Sample treatment: oral pan-JAK inhibitor, 5-10 mg twice daily. Researchers picked out CD4+ and CD8+ T cells from PBMCs by sorting. For this clone: The sample contains more than one DNA sequence encoding this CDR3.

Trimming removed 4 bases at V and 1 base at J, with 8 bases between. This CDR3 is built from 13 residues. Germline CDR1 and CDR2: SGHNT and YYREEE (reference sequence). This TCR came from a human donor with alopecia areata. The input for sequencing was CD4+ T cells sorted from blood, taken at approximately week 52, from a patient treated with tofacitinib. The V and J genes are TRBV5-4 and TRBJ1-2; perhaps TRBD1 as D (6 bases). The CDR3 is CASSLDSNYGYTF. In DNA form, the CDR3 reads TGTGCCAGCAGCCTGGACAGTAACTATGGCTACACCTTC.